Below are 29 T cell receptor beta chains sequenced from a single sample in a study of Ad26.COV2.S vaccination and SARS-CoV-2 variants. Sequencing used immunoSEQ multiplex PCR; TCRdb keeps in-frame clones, though not all of them. The data contain roughly 460,000 clones, roughly nine tenths of them singletons. Treatment described: about 20 received Ad26.COV2.S at low or high dose, single or two shots; five or six received placebo; per-sample allocation not given. At day 63 after the first vaccine or placebo injection, samples were drawn. The material was peripheral blood, obtained in a trial of Ad26.COV2.S vaccine versus placebo. These receptors all stem from a person aged 18-60 years who received the Ad26.COV2.S COVID-19 vaccine or a placebo.

The chain uses TRBV28 and TRBJ2-5, with D possibly matching TRBD2 (6 bases). Germline V gene lookup returns CDR1 MDHEN and CDR2 SYDVKM. Trimming cost V 1 base and J 4 bases, with 16 bases left between them. This CDR3 has 16 residues. CDR3 nucleotides: TGTGCCAGCAGTTTATCCCTCCGGGAGATCGGAGAGACCCAGTACTTC. This sequence encodes CASSLSLREIGETQYF. The variable domain in full, completed from reference TRBV28 and TRBJ2-5, reads DVKVTQSSRYLVKRTGEKVFLECVQDMDHENMFWYRQDPGLGLRLIYFSYDVKMKEKGDIPEGYSVSREKKERFSLILESASTNQTSMYLCASSLSLREIGETQYFGPGTRLLVL.

The gene calls are TRBV3-1 (or the pseudogene TRBV3-2) and TRBJ1-1; the match to TRBD1 covers 10 bases. The CDR3 contains 14 residues. V dropped 2 bases and J dropped 10; count of bases not matched to a gene: 7. CDR1 and CDR2 (germline): LGHDT, YNNKEL (reference sequence). CDR3 region: CASSQQDRGASAFF. In nucleotides, the CDR3 is TGTGCCAGCAGCCAACAGGACAGGGGGGCATCAGCTTTCTTT.

V and J are TRBV2 and TRBJ2-1, with D perhaps assigned TRBD1 or TRBD2 (6 bases each). The germline V and J ends were trimmed by 6 bases and 0 bases, with 24 bases remaining between them. Germline loops: CDR1 SNHLY, CDR2 FYNNEI. CDR3 length: 19 residues. CDR3 region: CASSIFPFTGGNSYNEQFF. The CDR3 bases are TGTGCCAGCAGCATATTTCCTTTTACCGGGGGCAACTCCTACAATGAGCAGTTCTTC.

The V and J genes are TRBV11-2 and TRBJ2-3; D is uncertain. The CDR3 sequence is 13 residues long. The germline gives CDR1 SGHAT, CDR2 FQNNGV. Trimming took off 5 bases at V and 5 bases at J, with 11 bases between the two ends. The CDR3 sequence: CASSVAGLDTQYF. The CDR3 DNA is TGTGCCAGCAGCGTCGCAGGCCTAGATACGCAGTATTTT.

This clone was recorded only once. The same CDR3 is also encoded by other DNA sequences in this sample. The chain has TRBV19 and TRBJ1-5; D ambiguous. The CDR3 extends over 14 amino acids. The germline V gene encodes CDR1 LNHDA and CDR2 SQIVND (reference sequence). Trimming shortened V by 3 bases and J by 2 bases, and 8 bases separated the two germline ends. CDR3 nucleotides: TGTGCCAGTAGTATTTCAAGCGGCAATCAGCCCCAGCATTTT. This gives the protein CASSISSGNQPQHF.

The sample holds one count of this clone. The genes are TRBV6-5 and TRBJ1-2; 7 bases are shared with TRBD1. CDR1 and CDR2 from the germline V gene are MNHEY and SVGAGI. V shed 5 bases and J 5 bases; nucleotides not matched to a gene: 2. CDR3 size: 12 residues. The CDR3 bases are TGTGCCAGCAGTCCGGACAGGTATGGCTACACCTTC. This translates into CASSPDRYGYTF.

The genes are TRBV27 and TRBJ2-7, with 9 bases identical to TRBD1. CDR3 length: 16 residues. Trimming at V came to 3 bases and at J to 7 bases, leaving 13 bases not matched to a gene. Looked up from germline, CDR1 is MNHEY and CDR2 is SMNVEV (reference sequence). As DNA, the CDR3 is TGTGCCAGCAGTTTGCGGACAGGGGCGCTGGCGGGTGAGCAGTACTTC. Encoded protein: CASSLRTGALAGEQYF.

The chain has TRBV19 and TRBJ2-7; 7 nucleotides align to TRBD1. The V and J ends lost 6 bases and 3 bases, in that order; junction bases with no gene match: 5. The CDR3 consists of 13 residues. CDR1 LNHDA and CDR2 SQIVND come from the germline V gene (reference sequence). The DNA for the CDR3 is TGTGCCAGTAGAGGAACAGGGGTCTACGAGCAGTACTTC. This codes for CASRGTGVYEQYF.

The count of this clone is one. The rearrangement links TRBV18 to TRBJ2-3; no clear D. Between the trimmed V and J ends, which lost 3 bases and 3 bases, there was a span of 19 bases. CDR1 KGHSH and CDR2 LQKENI come from the germline V gene. The CDR3 spans 17 residues. The CDR3 nucleotides read TGTGCCAGCTCACCTACTCCTATGACGTGGTGGACAGATACGCAGTATTTT. Translated, it gives CASSPTPMTWWTDTQYF.

This clone was counted a few times. V gene TRBV6-2 or TRBV6-3 combines with J gene TRBJ1-2; TRBD1 matches 10 bases. V dropped 0 bases and J dropped 7; count of bases not matched to a gene: 8. The CDR3 totals 16 residues. Germline-derived CDR1 and CDR2 are MNHEY and SVGEGT. The CDR3 region is CASSYSVGTGDVGYTF. The CDR3 DNA reads TGTGCCAGCAGTTACTCGGTTGGGACAGGGGATGTTGGCTACACCTTC.

The chain has TRBV15 and TRBJ1-1; D not certain. The CDR3 runs 18 residues. V lost 0 bases, J lost 0 bases, and 17 bases lay in between. Germline V CDR1 and CDR2: LNHNV, YYDKDF (reference sequence). Here the CDR3 reads CATSRDMTGMGVNTEAFF. CDR3 DNA: TGTGCCACCAGCAGAGATATGACGGGTATGGGAGTGAACACTGAAGCTTTCTTT.

The chain has TRBV2 and TRBJ2-7; no clear D gene. The CDR3 loop spans 12 amino acids. The germline V gene has CDR1 SNHLY and CDR2 FYNNEI. The ends were cut back, 4 bases at V and 2 bases at J, with 6 bases in the middle. The CDR3 DNA sequence: TGTGCCAGCAGTGTGGTGACCTACGAGCAGTACTTC. This translates into CASSVVTYEQYF.

This clone was seen a single time. The chain carries TRBV27 and TRBJ2-5; D perhaps matches TRBD2 (6 bases). Between the trimmed V and J ends, which lost 2 bases and 5 bases, there was a span of 18 bases. The CDR3 has 16 amino acids. CDR1 MNHEY and CDR2 SMNVEV come from the germline V gene (reference sequence). CDR3 sequence: CASSLQGLRSIETQYF. The CDR3 DNA follows: TGTGCCAGCAGTTTACAGGGACTCCGATCGATTGAGACCCAGTACTTC.

This CDR3 is CASSEGGSSYEQYF. DNA of the CDR3: TGTGCCAGCAGTGAAGGGGGGAGCAGTTACGAGCAGTACTTC. V gene TRBV25-1 combines with J gene TRBJ2-7; a weak D match, TRBD2 (6 bases). Germline CDR1 MGHDK, CDR2 SYGVNS. The CDR3 has 14 amino acids. The germline V and J ends were trimmed by 2 bases and 4 bases, with 12 bases remaining between them.

V is TRBV25-1 and J is TRBJ2-7; 9 nucleotides match TRBD1. V shed 4 bases, J shed 5 bases, and the junction held 9 bases outside the gene matches. CDR1 is MGHDK and CDR2 is SYGVNS in the germline V gene. This CDR3 is 15 amino acids long. The CDR3 region has the DNA TGTGCCAGCAGTGGAACTTGGACAGGGGCGAACGAGCAGTACTTC. This gives the protein CASSGTWTGANEQYF.

This chain connects TRBV14 to TRBJ2-3; 11 bases fit TRBD2. The V gene end was trimmed by 2 bases and the J gene end by 5 bases; junction bases not matched to a gene: 9. CDR3 length: 17 amino acids. Germline V CDR1 and CDR2: SGHDN, FVKESK. CDR3 sequence (DNA): TGTGCCAGCAGCCAAACCTTTAGCGGGGGGGCCAAAGATACGCAGTATTTT. Translating gives CASSQTFSGGAKDTQYF.

This clone occurred once. In DNA, the CDR3 is TGTGCCAGCAGCTCGGGACCGCACTACGAGCAGTACTTC. Translating it yields CASSSGPHYEQYF. The chain has TRBV13 and TRBJ2-7, with D perhaps matching TRBD1 or TRBD2 (5 bases each). The CDR3 consists of 13 residues. Between the trimmed V and J ends, which lost 4 bases and 3 bases, there was a span of 10 bases. CDR1 and CDR2 (germline): PRHDT, FYEKMQ (reference sequence).

The chain employs TRBV19 and TRBJ2-7; 11 nucleotides align to TRBD2. Germline assignment: CDR1 LNHDA and CDR2 SQIVND (reference sequence). This CDR3 has 18 amino acids. The V segment lost 2 bases and the J segment 4 bases; nucleotides outside the gene matches: 13. The CDR3 region has the DNA TGTGCCAGTAGTATAAGCCCCTTGCTAGCGGGAGGAGGTTACGAGCAGTACTTC. It specifies CASSISPLLAGGGYEQYF.

For this clone: This sample also contains other DNA sequences that code for the same CDR3. The V call is TRBV18, the J call TRBJ2-7; the match to TRBD1 covers 7 bases. CDR1 and CDR2 from the germline V gene are KGHSH and LQKENI. The CDR3 sequence is 14 residues long. After removal of 1 base from V and 4 bases from J, the junction contained 4 bases not matched to a gene. CDR3 coding DNA: TGTGCCAGCTCACCACGGCAGGGGGTATACGAGCAGTACTTC. Its protein is CASSPRQGVYEQYF.

This chain links TRBV20-1 with TRBJ2-7; 9 nucleotides agree with TRBD2. The V gene end was trimmed by 3 bases and the J gene end by 3 bases; junction bases not matched to a gene: 6. CDR1 and CDR2 from the germline V gene are DFQATT and SNEGSKA (reference sequence). There are 14 residues in the CDR3. The CDR3 DNA reads as TGCAGTGCTAGTAGGGGACTAGCTAACTACGAGCAGTACTTC. Translated, it gives CSASRGLANYEQYF.

The chain recombines TRBV7-2 with TRBJ2-3; TRBD2 matches at 10 bases. Germline V gene data show CDR1 as SGHTA and CDR2 as FQGNSA. The junction had 11 bases not matched to a gene; V was cut back by 7 bases and J by 4 bases. The CDR3 loop spans 16 amino acids. CDR3 nucleotides: TGTGCCAGCACCCAGAGTAGCGGGGGGATGGCAGATACGCAGTATTTT. It translates to CASTQSSGGMADTQYF.

The chain uses TRBV19 and TRBJ1-1, with TRBD1 matching 8 bases. The length of the CDR3 is 14 residues. Germline V gene data show CDR1 as LNHDA and CDR2 as SQIVND (reference sequence). With V trimmed by 6 bases and J by 4 bases, 7 bases remained unmatched. This CDR3 is CASSRRTGGTEAFF. The CDR3, as DNA: TGTGCCAGTAGCCGACGAACAGGGGGCACTGAAGCTTTCTTT.

This chain links TRBV6-2 or TRBV6-3 with TRBJ2-7, with 8 nucleotides matching TRBD1. CDR1 and CDR2 from the germline V gene are MNHEY and SVGEGT. Losses at the gene ends were 1 base for V and 0 bases for J; bases not matched to a gene: 14. The CDR3 is 19 amino acids. The CDR3 sequence: CASSYLKPGQGPLSYEQYF. The DNA for the CDR3 is TGTGCCAGCAGTTACTTGAAACCCGGACAGGGTCCCCTCTCCTACGAGCAGTACTTC.

The gene calls are TRBV7-2 and TRBJ1-6; a possible D gene is TRBD1 (6 bases). Looked up from germline, CDR1 is SGHTA and CDR2 is FQGNSA. This CDR3 contains 15 residues. The V gene lost 7 bases and the J gene lost 8 bases, with 18 bases spanning the gap. The CDR3 reads CASKTAGTTYSPLHF. CDR3 coding DNA: TGTGCCAGCAAAACTGCCGGGACAACCTATTCACCCCTCCACTTT.

This clone was seen more than once but under ten times. Within the sample, other DNA sequences also encode this same CDR3. The chain links TRBV6-5 to TRBJ2-7; 7 bases map to TRBD1. CDR1 and CDR2 from the germline V gene are MNHEY and SVGAGI. This CDR3 comprises 12 residues. The trim removed 5 bases at V and 4 bases at J, leaving 2 bases unmatched. The CDR3 loop reads CASSRQGYEQYF. CDR3 coding DNA: TGTGCCAGCAGTCGACAGGGTTACGAGCAGTACTTC.

This clone was seen once. The chain carries TRBV11-2 and TRBJ2-2; TRBD2 is a possible D gene (6 bases). The CDR3 spans 15 residues. CDR1 and CDR2 (germline): SGHAT, FQNNGV. V lost 5 bases and J lost 4, with 14 bases in between. The CDR3 coding sequence is TGTGCCAGCAGCCCCGAACGGGGGAGCACCGGGGAGCTGTTTTTT. Residues: CASSPERGSTGELFF.

The chain recombines TRBV4-2 with TRBJ2-1; possibly TRBD2 for D (6 bases). CDR1 is LGHNA and CDR2 is YNFKEQ in the germline V gene. The V and J ends lost 0 bases and 9 bases respectively, with 18 bases between them. The CDR3 length is 16 residues. The CDR3, as DNA: TGTGCCAGCAGCCAAGAGTCTAGCGCTATGGTAGGTGAGCAGTTCTTC. Residues: CASSQESSAMVGEQFF.

The chain uses TRBV24-1 and TRBJ2-1, with 7 nucleotides matching TRBD2. Trimming at V came to 3 bases and at J to 1 base, leaving 5 bases not matched to a gene. This CDR3 contains 16 residues. Germline V gene data show CDR1 as KGHDR and CDR2 as SFDVKD. CDR3: CATSDRASGSYNEQFF. The CDR3 DNA sequence: TGTGCCACCAGTGATAGAGCTAGCGGTTCCTACAATGAGCAGTTCTTC.

This chain links TRBV11-2 with TRBJ2-1; D not resolved. Germline V gives CDR1 SGHAT, CDR2 FQNNGV. This CDR3 is built from 16 residues. The ends were cut back, 5 bases at V and 0 bases at J, with 14 bases in the middle. CDR3: CASSQRAFSSYNEQFF. DNA for the CDR3: TGTGCCAGCAGCCAACGGGCGTTCAGCTCCTACAATGAGCAGTTCTTC.